A single sample is the source of the 25 T cell receptor beta chains below, sequenced in a study of blood T cell repertoires in COVID-19. Profiled with immunoSEQ multiplex PCR; TCRdb holds only in-frame clones, not every one. Among around 300,000 clones listed, about 87% were seen once. The material sequenced was peripheral blood. Receptor source: a woman aged 50 to 65 with COVID-19, enrolled during active disease.

The chain joins TRBV29-1 to TRBJ1-1; D is uncertain. Germline lookup yields CDR1 SQVTM and CDR2 ANQGSEA. Trimming stripped 5 bases from V and 1 base from J, with 14 bases between. The CDR3 is made up of 14 amino acids. CDR3 bases: TGCAGCGTTTGGGAGGTCAGAGGGAACACTGAAGCTTTCTTT. Translating it yields CSVWEVRGNTEAFF.

The count of this clone is one. J is TRBJ1-3 and V is TRBV7-2; 7 bases match TRBD1. The CDR3 covers 15 residues. From germline, CDR1 is SGHTA and CDR2 FQGNSA. The trim removed 5 bases at V and 0 bases at J, leaving 4 bases unmatched. The CDR3 DNA sequence: TGTGCCAGCAGCGACAGGGCTAGCTCTGGAAACACCATATATTTT. It encodes CASSDRASSGNTIYF.

This chain connects TRBV24-1 to TRBJ2-5; 8 bases agree with TRBD1. The trim removed 5 bases at V and 2 bases at J, leaving 6 bases unmatched. The CDR3 totals 15 residues. The germline V gene has CDR1 KGHDR and CDR2 SFDVKD. CDR3 residues: CATSGKGTGQETQYF. CDR3 nucleotides: TGTGCCACCAGTGGTAAGGGGACAGGACAAGAGACCCAGTACTTC.

V and J are TRBV29-1 and TRBJ1-2, with 8 nucleotides matching TRBD1. V lost 6 bases and J lost 0; bases outside the gene matches: 9. Germline CDR1 and CDR2: SQVTM and ANQGSEA. The CDR3 consists of 15 residues. This CDR3 reads CSVAIDRGTNYGYTF. The CDR3 DNA reads as TGCAGCGTCGCTATTGACAGGGGCACTAACTATGGCTACACCTTC.

The chain uses TRBV27 and TRBJ1-1; D is possibly TRBD1 (5 bases). V lost 4 bases, J lost 5 bases, and 8 bases lay in between. Germline assignment: CDR1 MNHEY and CDR2 SMNVEV (reference sequence). The CDR3 runs 12 residues. The CDR3 here is CASSSDRTEAFF. The CDR3 DNA is TGTGCCAGCAGTTCAGACAGAACTGAAGCTTTCTTT.

This clone occurred many times. This chain links TRBV7-3 with TRBJ2-1; 14 bases map to TRBD2. The CDR3 consists of 16 residues. CDR1 is SGHTA, CDR2 FQGTGA, per germline. V shed 5 bases, J shed 6 bases, and the junction held 6 bases outside the gene matches. The CDR3 bases are TGTGCCAGCAGCCCGCGACTAGCGGGAGGGCCCAATGAGCAGTTCTTC. Translation gives CASSPRLAGGPNEQFF.

In this sample, this clone turned up once. The chain joins TRBV2 to TRBJ1-4, with D tentatively TRBD1 (5 bases). The CDR3 is made up of 15 amino acids. V lost 7 bases and J 0 bases, leaving 12 bases between the germline ends. Per germline, CDR1 SNHLY and CDR2 FYNNEI. DNA of the CDR3: TGTGCCAGCACCGGGACTTTAGCAACTAATGAAAAACTGTTTTTT. As protein: CASTGTLATNEKLFF.

This clone has a handful of counts. The chain carries TRBV3-1 (or the pseudogene TRBV3-2) and TRBJ2-5, with 12 bases identical to TRBD2. Per the germline V gene, CDR1 is LGHDT and CDR2 is YNNKEL (reference sequence). Trimming at V came to 4 bases and at J to 2 bases, leaving 5 bases not matched to a gene. CDR3 length: 16 amino acids. The CDR3 loop is CASSPWTSGDQETQYF. The CDR3 region has the DNA TGTGCCAGCAGCCCTTGGACTAGCGGGGATCAAGAGACCCAGTACTTC.

The V gene is TRBV7-2, the J gene TRBJ2-3; D gene uncertain. Germline loops: CDR1 SGHTA, CDR2 FQGNSA. V was trimmed by 4 bases and J by 2 bases, leaving 7 bases between them. The CDR3 totals 13 residues. For the CDR3, the DNA is TGTGCCAGCAGCTACAAACACACAGATACGCAGTATTTT. Its protein product is CASSYKHTDTQYF.

This chain joins TRBV7-4 and TRBJ2-2, with TRBD2 matching 14 bases. The germline V gene has CDR1 SGHVT and CDR2 SQSDAQ. CDR3 length: 18 residues. J gave up 4 bases and V 5 bases, and 9 bases lay outside the gene matches. CDR3 protein: CASSARLAGGPGTGELFF. The CDR3 nucleotides are TGTGCCAGCAGCGCCAGACTAGCGGGAGGGCCCGGCACCGGGGAGCTGTTTTTT.

This clone appeared a few times. V usage is TRBV29-1 and J usage is TRBJ1-2; 7 positions agree with TRBD1. The J segment lost 3 bases and the V segment lost 3 bases, leaving 7 bases of the junction unmatched. The CDR3 loop spans 14 amino acids. Per the germline V gene, CDR1 is SQVTM and CDR2 is ANQGSEA. The CDR3 loop reads CSVENRGLDYGYTF. DNA of the CDR3: TGCAGCGTTGAGAACAGGGGTCTAGACTATGGCTACACCTTC.

The chain employs TRBV6-5 and TRBJ2-1; D possibly corresponds to TRBD1 (6 bases). Germline assignment: CDR1 MNHEY and CDR2 SVGAGI. This CDR3 is 12 amino acids long. Trimming stripped 6 bases from V and 10 bases from J, with 13 bases between. CDR3 residues: CASRPTGHEQFF. DNA of the CDR3: TGTGCCAGCAGACCAACAGGGCACGAGCAGTTCTTC.

This chain uses TRBV19 with TRBJ1-2, with D hard to call. Germline CDR1 LNHDA, CDR2 SQIVND (reference sequence). V was clipped by 3 bases and J by 8 bases, with 13 bases between them. The CDR3 length is 13 residues. This CDR3 is CASSIGEGGGYTF. The CDR3 region has the DNA TGTGCCAGTAGTATCGGGGAGGGCGGCGGCTACACCTTC.

The chain uses TRBV5-4 and TRBJ2-7; 11 bases are a match to TRBD2. CDR1 and CDR2 from the germline V gene are SGHNT and YYREEE (reference sequence). Losses at the gene ends were 3 bases for V and 6 bases for J; bases not matched to a gene: 8. CDR3 length: 15 amino acids. The chain's CDR3 is CASSSTSGTRLEQYF. The CDR3, as DNA: TGTGCCAGCAGCTCGACTAGCGGGACTCGGCTCGAGCAGTACTTC.

The chain carries TRBV18 and TRBJ2-2, with D possibly being TRBD2 (6 bases). CDR3 length equals 15 residues. Looked up from germline, CDR1 is KGHSH and CDR2 is LQKENI. The ends were cut back, 6 bases at V and 9 bases at J, with 20 bases in the middle. CDR3 sequence: CASSAEGTGRWELFF. The CDR3 DNA follows: TGTGCCAGCTCGGCAGAAGGGACTGGCCGATGGGAGCTGTTTTTT. The full variable domain, in which reference TRBV18 and TRBJ2-2 provide the parts outside the CDR3, is NAGVMQNPRHLVRRRGQEARLRCSPMKGHSHVYWYRQLPEEGLKFMVYLQKENIIDESGMPKERFSAEFPKEGPSILRIQQVVRGDSAAYFCASSAEGTGRWELFFGEGSRLTVL.

This clone was seen just once. V gene TRBV5-8 combines with J gene TRBJ2-2, with 8 bases matching TRBD1. This CDR3 is 17 amino acids long. Germline V gene sequence: CDR1 SGHTS, CDR2 YDEGEE. Trimming removed 0 bases from V and 4 bases from J; junction bases left unmatched: 8. This CDR3 reads CASSLAQGARGTGELFF. The CDR3 DNA is TGTGCCAGCAGCTTGGCGCAGGGGGCGCGGGGCACCGGGGAGCTGTTTTTT. Full variable domain (remainder filled in from reference TRBV5-8 and TRBJ2-2): EAGVTQSPTHLIKTRGQQATLRCSPISGHTSVYWYQQALGLGLQFLLWYDEGEERNRGNFPPRFSGRQFPNYSSELNVNALELEDSALYLCASSLAQGARGTGELFFGEGSRLTVL.

This rearrangement joins TRBV4-1 to TRBJ1-1; D may be TRBD1 (5 bases). Germline V CDR1 and CDR2: MGHRA, YSYEKL. Trimming stripped 7 bases from V and 5 bases from J, with 20 bases between. This CDR3 has 15 residues. The CDR3 DNA reads TGCGCCAGCAAACCCCTCGCCGGGGGGGGAACTGAAGCTTTCTTT. Amino acids: CASKPLAGGGTEAFF.

The chain employs TRBV12-5 and TRBJ2-3; D is uncertain. The V end lost 5 bases, the J end lost 2 bases, and 11 bases lay between the germline ends. Germline CDR1 LGHNT, CDR2 FRNRAP. The CDR3 extends over 14 amino acids. The CDR3 spells CASGPLGPTDTQYF. CDR3 sequence (DNA): TGTGCTAGTGGTCCCCTTGGCCCCACAGATACGCAGTATTTT. Variable domain in full (rest from reference TRBV12-5 and TRBJ2-3): DARVTQTPRHKVTEMGQEVTMRCQPILGHNTVFWYRQTMMQGLELLAYFRNRAPLDDSGMPKDRFSAEMPDATLATLKIQPSEPRDSAVYFCASGPLGPTDTQYFGPGTRLTVL.

V is TRBV28 and J is TRBJ2-7; D may be TRBD1 (5 bases). V lost 2 bases, J lost 0 bases, and 8 bases lay in between. CDR1 is MDHEN, CDR2 SYDVKM, per germline. The CDR3 consists of 14 residues. CDR3 loop: CASSLDSYSYEQYF. In DNA, the CDR3 is TGTGCCAGCAGTTTAGACAGCTACTCCTACGAGCAGTACTTC.

This clone appeared a few times. The chain uses TRBV11-3 and TRBJ2-1; 10 bases line up with TRBD2. This CDR3 region has 13 residues. J was trimmed by 10 bases and V by 5 bases; bases with no gene match: 5. Germline CDR1 is SGHNT and CDR2 is YENEEA. The CDR3 nucleotides are TGTGCCAGCAGCGGGAGCGGGAGGGTCGAGCAGTTCTTC. Its protein product is CASSGSGRVEQFF. Filled out from reference TRBV11-3 and TRBJ2-1, the complete variable domain reads EAGVVQSPRYKIIEKKQPVAFWCNPISGHNTLYWYLQNLGQGPELLIRYENEEAVDDSQLPKDRFSAERLKGVDSTLKIQPAELGDSAVYLCASSGSGRVEQFFGPGTRLTVL.

The V call is TRBV7-2, the J call TRBJ2-7; no definite D call. Germline assignment: CDR1 SGHTA and CDR2 FQGNSA. V gave up 1 base and J gave up 4 bases, with 8 bases separating them. The CDR3 runs 13 residues. The CDR3 DNA is TGTGCCAGCAGCTTAGATGTGCGGTACGAGCAGTACTTC. Protein product: CASSLDVRYEQYF.

The gene calls are TRBV3-1 (or the pseudogene TRBV3-2) and TRBJ2-7; TRBD2 matches 12 bases. Trimming at V came to 2 bases and at J to 5 bases, leaving 4 bases not matched to a gene. The V gene's germline CDR1 is LGHDT and CDR2 YNNKEL (reference sequence). CDR3 length: 15 amino acids. The DNA of the CDR3 is TGTGCCAGCAGCCAACGACTAGCGGGAGCCGACGAGCAGTACTTC. This codes for CASSQRLAGADEQYF.

CDR3 in amino acids: CASSMNREWGNEQFF. For the CDR3, the DNA is TGTGCCAGTAGTATGAATCGGGAGTGGGGAAATGAGCAGTTCTTC. The genes are TRBV19 and TRBJ2-1, with D perhaps TRBD2 (6 bases). This CDR3 region has 15 residues. V was shortened by 3 bases and J by 7 bases, with 16 bases between the two germline ends. Germline V lookup: CDR1 LNHDA, CDR2 SQIVND (reference sequence).

In this sample, this clone turned up once. This chain connects TRBV5-5 to TRBJ1-4, with TRBD1 as a possible D gene (6 bases). Per germline, CDR1 SGHKS and CDR2 YYEKEE (reference sequence). This CDR3 contains 14 residues. The V gene lost 2 bases and the J gene lost 6 bases, with 11 bases spanning the gap. Here the CDR3 reads CASSFSRTDEKLFF. The CDR3 DNA is TGTGCCAGCAGCTTTTCCAGGACAGATGAAAAACTGTTTTTT.

The rearrangement uses TRBV11-2 and TRBJ1-2; possibly TRBD1 for D (6 bases). Per germline, CDR1 SGHAT and CDR2 FQNNGV. The V gene lost 4 bases and the J gene lost 1 base, with 10 bases spanning the gap. This CDR3 region has 14 residues. CDR3 in DNA: TGTGCCAGCAGCTCGGACAGTCTTAACTATGGCTACACCTTC. This translates into CASSSDSLNYGYTF.